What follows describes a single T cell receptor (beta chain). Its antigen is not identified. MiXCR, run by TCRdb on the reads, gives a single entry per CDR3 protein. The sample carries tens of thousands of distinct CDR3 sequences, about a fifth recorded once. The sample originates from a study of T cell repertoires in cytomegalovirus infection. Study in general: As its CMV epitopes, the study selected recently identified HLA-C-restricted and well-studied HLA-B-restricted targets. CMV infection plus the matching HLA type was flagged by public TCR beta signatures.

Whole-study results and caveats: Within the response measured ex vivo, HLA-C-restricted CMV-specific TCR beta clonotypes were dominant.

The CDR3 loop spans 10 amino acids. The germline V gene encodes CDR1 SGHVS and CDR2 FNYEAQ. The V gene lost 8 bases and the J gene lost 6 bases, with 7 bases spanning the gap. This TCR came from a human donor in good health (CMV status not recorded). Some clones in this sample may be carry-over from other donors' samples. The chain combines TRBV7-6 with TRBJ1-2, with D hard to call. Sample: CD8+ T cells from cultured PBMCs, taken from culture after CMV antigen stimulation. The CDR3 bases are TGTGCCAGCGGAGTTAATGGCTACACCTTC. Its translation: CASGVNGYTF.